The text below deals with one T cell receptor (beta chain). This entry is derived from a study of T cell changes during pregnancy in multiple sclerosis. Trimming took 5 bases from V and 2 from J; bases not matched to a gene: 6. In germline, CDR1 is SGHTA, CDR2 FQGNSA. The CDR3 loop spans 14 amino acids. This table comes from immunoSEQ multiplex PCR, and its TCRdb copy is limited to in-frame clones, with some not included. The profile covers approximately 50,000 clones, with 92% appearing a single time and 0.39% taken by the ten largest. This TCR was sampled from a female donor with multiple sclerosis, enrolled in a pregnancy study. The chain carries TRBV7-2 and TRBJ2-7; 7 bases are a match to TRBD2. This specimen consisted of CD4+ T cells from peripheral blood mononuclear cells, obtained after pregnancy. Here the CDR3 DNA reads TGTGCCAGCAGCAAAGCGGGACCTACCTACGAGCAGTACTTC. It yields the protein CASSKAGPTYEQYF.